The 30 T cell receptor beta chains below were found in one sample sequenced in a study of shared clonotypes between healthy human individuals. The table came from immunoSEQ multiplex PCR; TCRdb's copy has only in-frame clones and leaves some out. The sample has 150,000 to 200,000 clones, approximately 62% seen once. Sequenced sample: memory CD4+ T cells sorted from blood. Subset here: CD45RA-negative fraction. These receptors all come from a man younger than 40 in good health.

The chain joins TRBV7-3 to TRBJ2-1, with unresolved D. The CDR3 sequence is 12 residues long. Trimming removed 5 bases from V and 6 bases from J, with 8 bases in between. Germline V CDR1 and CDR2: SGHTA, FQGTGA. For the CDR3, the DNA is TGTGCCAGCAGCCCCCGTACCAATGAGCAGTTCTTC. Translating gives CASSPRTNEQFF.

This clone was observed a few times. The V call is TRBV11-2, the J call TRBJ2-5, with D perhaps matching TRBD1 (6 bases). Germline-derived CDR1 and CDR2 are SGHAT and FQNNGV. Trimming pared 5 bases from V and 4 bases from J, leaving 14 bases between. This CDR3 region has 14 residues. CDR3 in amino acids: CASSITGLGETQYF. The DNA of the CDR3 is TGTGCCAGCAGCATTACAGGGTTGGGAGAGACCCAGTACTTC.

The J gene is TRBJ1-2, the V gene TRBV9; a possible D gene is TRBD1 (5 bases). V gave up 4 bases and J gave up 5 bases, with 12 bases separating them. Germline V gene sequence: CDR1 SGDLS, CDR2 YYNGEE. The CDR3 runs 13 residues. The CDR3 here is CASSHEGSYGYTF. CDR3 DNA sequence: TGTGCCAGCAGCCACGAGGGGAGTTATGGCTACACCTTC.

J is TRBJ1-5 and V is TRBV5-8; no clear D. Germline lookup yields CDR1 SGHTS and CDR2 YDEGEE. The CDR3 covers 12 residues. V dropped 1 base and J dropped 3 bases, with 2 bases sitting between them. Here the CDR3 reads CASSLYNQPQHF. In DNA, the CDR3 is TGTGCCAGCAGCTTGTACAATCAGCCCCAGCATTTT.

This sequence joins TRBV27 and TRBJ1-1; D uncertain. This CDR3 has 14 residues. Germline CDR1 and CDR2: MNHEY and SMNVEV (reference sequence). With 7 bases removed from V and 3 bases from J, the gap between germline ends came to 15 bases. Written as DNA, the CDR3 is TGTGCCAGCAAGGGCTACAGCACAGACACTGAAGCTTTCTTT. Translation: CASKGYSTDTEAFF.

The chain couples TRBV7-8 to TRBJ1-4, with TRBD1 as a possible D gene (5 bases). CDR1 and CDR2 (germline): SGHVS, FQNEAQ. The CDR3 loop spans 15 amino acids. Trimming pared 5 bases from V and 5 bases from J, leaving 15 bases between. The CDR3 spells CASSLTGTPNEKLFF. The CDR3 DNA follows: TGTGCCAGCAGCCTTACCGGGACGCCGAATGAAAAACTGTTTTTT.

The chain carries TRBV14 and TRBJ2-5; 7 bases are shared with TRBD1. The CDR3 extends over 14 amino acids. CDR1 is SGHDN, CDR2 FVKESK, per germline. V dropped 3 bases and J dropped 4; count of bases not matched to a gene: 5. CDR3 sequence (DNA): TGTGCCAGCAGCCACAGACAGGGTAGAGAGACCCAGTACTTC. Amino acids: CASSHRQGRETQYF.

This clone has more than one count but fewer than ten. V and J are TRBV19 and TRBJ2-5; possible D gene TRBD2, 6 bases. The germline CDR1 and CDR2 sequences are LNHDA and SQIVND (reference sequence). V was shortened by 6 bases and J by 5 bases, with 19 bases between the two germline ends. The CDR3 is 15 residues long. The CDR3 sequence: CASRHGGDKVETQYF. The CDR3 DNA sequence: TGTGCCAGTAGGCACGGGGGAGATAAGGTGGAGACCCAGTACTTC. Variable domain in full (rest from reference TRBV19 and TRBJ2-5): DGGITQSPKYLFRKEGQNVTLSCEQNLNHDAMYWYRQDPGQGLRLIYYSQIVNDFQKGDIAEGYSVSREKKESFPLTVTSAQKNPTAFYLCASRHGGDKVETQYFGPGTRLLVL.

This clone was picked up a small number of times. The chain is built from TRBV2 and TRBJ1-4, with D tentatively TRBD1 (6 bases). CDR1 is SNHLY, CDR2 FYNNEI, per germline. This CDR3 has 13 amino acids. Trimming removed 6 bases at V and 5 bases at J, with 10 bases between. For the CDR3, the DNA is TGTGCCAGCAGAAAAGGGGGGAATGAAAAACTGTTTTTT. As protein: CASRKGGNEKLFF. Full variable domain (remainder filled in from reference TRBV2 and TRBJ1-4): EPEVTQTPSHQVTQMGQEVILRCVPISNHLYFYWYRQILGQKVEFLVSFYNNEISEKSEIFDDQFSVERPDGSNFTLKIRSTKLEDSAMYFCASRKGGNEKLFFGSGTQLSVL.

The V call is TRBV4-2, the J call TRBJ1-5; TRBD1 matches 8 bases. V gave up 3 bases and J gave up 5 bases; unmatched junction bases: 6. The CDR3 is made up of 15 amino acids. CDR1 and CDR2 from the germline V gene are LGHNA and YNFKEQ. The CDR3 sequence: CASSHDRGGDQPQHF. In DNA, the CDR3 is TGTGCCAGCAGCCACGACAGGGGCGGGGATCAGCCCCAGCATTTT.

The chain has TRBV11-2 and TRBJ2-1, with 10 bases that match TRBD2. In germline, CDR1 is SGHAT, CDR2 FQNNGV. This CDR3 has 15 residues. The V and J ends lost 4 bases and 7 bases, in that order; junction bases with no gene match: 7. CDR3 residues: CASSSGLADGNEQFF. CDR3 nucleotides: TGTGCCAGCAGCTCCGGACTAGCGGATGGGAATGAGCAGTTCTTC.

This chain uses TRBV4-2 with TRBJ2-1, with 10 positions matching TRBD2. The V gene end was trimmed by 1 base and the J gene end by 6 bases; junction bases not matched to a gene: 6. Germline CDR1 reads LGHNA; CDR2 reads YNFKEQ. The CDR3 is 16 amino acids. CDR3 amino acids: CASSQASGRALNEQFF. CDR3 bases: TGTGCCAGCAGCCAAGCAAGCGGGAGGGCCCTCAATGAGCAGTTCTTC.

The chain employs TRBV5-1 and TRBJ1-1; D unresolved. The CDR3 runs 14 residues. V was clipped by 1 base and J by 1 base, with 8 bases between them. Germline CDR1 is SGHRS and CDR2 is YFSETQ. CDR3 sequence (DNA): TGCGCCAGCAGCTTGATGGATCGGAACACTGAAGCTTTCTTT. It translates to CASSLMDRNTEAFF.

The genes are TRBV7-9 and TRBJ2-5, with 7 bases aligning to TRBD1. Trimming at V came to 1 base and at J to 4 bases, leaving 3 bases not matched to a gene. CDR3 size: 14 residues. Germline V gene lookup returns CDR1 SEHNR and CDR2 FQNEAQ (reference sequence). The CDR3, as DNA: TGTGCCAGCAGCTTAGGACAGGGAATAGAGACCCAGTACTTC. Translating gives CASSLGQGIETQYF.

In its sample, this clone was seen a few times. The J gene is TRBJ2-7, the V gene TRBV13; D may be TRBD1 or TRBD2 (6 bases each). V gave up 3 bases and J gave up 7 bases, with 28 bases separating them. Germline V gives CDR1 PRHDT, CDR2 FYEKMQ (reference sequence). CDR3 length: 18 residues. The CDR3 DNA is TGTGCCAGCAGCTTTTCGACGGCGAGGGGGGATTGGCTAGGGGAGCAGTACTTC. This sequence encodes CASSFSTARGDWLGEQYF.

V is TRBV2 and J is TRBJ1-2; no clear D gene. The CDR3 spans 13 residues. V gave up 5 bases and J gave up 1 base, with 8 bases separating them. Germline V gene data show CDR1 as SNHLY and CDR2 as FYNNEI. CDR3 DNA sequence: TGTGCCAGCAGTTTCAAGGGTAACTATGGCTACACCTTC. It translates to CASSFKGNYGYTF.

The chain uses TRBV6-1 and TRBJ2-7; tentatively, D is TRBD1 (6 bases). Trimming shortened V by 10 bases and J by 3 bases, and 16 bases separated the two germline ends. The CDR3 is made up of 13 amino acids. From germline, CDR1 is MNHNS and CDR2 SASEGT. CDR3 sequence reads: CAIPGQGIYEQYF. DNA of the CDR3: TGTGCCATCCCTGGGCAGGGGATCTACGAGCAGTACTTC.

The chain uses TRBV6-6 and TRBJ2-1; 13 nucleotides align to TRBD2. V was pared by 6 bases and J by 4 bases, with 6 bases of the junction left unmatched. The length of the CDR3 is 16 residues. Germline lookup yields CDR1 MNHNY and CDR2 SVGAGI (reference sequence). The CDR3 DNA sequence: TGTGCCAGCAGAACTAGCGGGAGGGCCATATACAATGAGCAGTTCTTC. Protein: CASRTSGRAIYNEQFF.

The chain carries TRBV2 and TRBJ2-1; the match to TRBD1 covers 9 bases. This CDR3 is 15 amino acids long. V lost 8 bases and J lost 6; bases outside the gene matches: 11. Germline V gene sequence: CDR1 SNHLY, CDR2 FYNNEI. CDR3 in amino acids: CASLSGTGILNEQFF. DNA for the CDR3: TGTGCCAGCCTCTCCGGGACAGGGATTCTCAATGAGCAGTTCTTC.

The V and J genes are TRBV6-6 and TRBJ2-1, with D possibly TRBD1 on 5 matching bases. This CDR3 spans 14 amino acids. Trimming removed 2 bases from V and 8 bases from J, with 13 bases in between. Germline-derived CDR1 and CDR2 are MNHNY and SVGAGI (reference sequence). The CDR3 coding sequence is TGTGCCAGCAGTTACAGGGGTATTATGGATGAGCAGTTCTTC. Amino acids: CASSYRGIMDEQFF.

Only one count was recorded for this clone. The chain is built from TRBV7-8 and TRBJ1-1; D is unclear. Trimming left V 0 bases short and J 5 bases short, with 7 bases between. This CDR3 region has 13 residues. CDR1 and CDR2 from the germline V gene are SGHVS and FQNEAQ. CDR3 DNA sequence: TGTGCCAGCAGCTTAGCAAGGGAGACTGAAGCTTTCTTT. Its translation: CASSLARETEAFF.

This clone was recorded a few times. The sample has other DNA sequences that encode this CDR3 too. The rearrangement joins TRBV18 to TRBJ1-4; 8 bases are shared with TRBD1. This CDR3 is built from 16 residues. Germline V CDR1 and CDR2: KGHSH, LQKENI. With 3 bases clipped from V and 6 bases from J, the junction kept 9 bases outside the gene matches. This chain's CDR3 is CASSPSSRQGYEKLFF. The DNA for the CDR3 is TGTGCCAGCTCACCTTCCTCGCGACAGGGGTATGAAAAACTGTTTTTT.

This clone has just a few counts. This chain connects TRBV23-1 to TRBJ1-1, with 7 positions matching TRBD1. TRBV23-1 is known as an ORF, though its function is uncertain. This CDR3 is built from 14 residues. With 8 bases clipped from V and 12 bases from J, the junction kept 18 bases outside the gene matches. DNA for the CDR3: TGCGCCAGCCTCGTCCCCTGGGGGCAGGGGGAATCTTTCTTT. It encodes CASLVPWGQGESFF.

Only a few counts were recorded for this clone. The J gene is TRBJ2-1, the V gene TRBV5-1; 8 bases fit TRBD1. Germline CDR1 is SGHRS and CDR2 is YFSETQ. V dropped 4 bases and J dropped 3; count of bases not matched to a gene: 3. The CDR3 covers 14 residues. The CDR3 reads CASSRGQVYNEQFF. CDR3 nucleotide sequence: TGCGCCAGCAGCCGGGGACAGGTCTACAATGAGCAGTTCTTC.

The chain uses TRBV29-1 and TRBJ2-7; TRBD1 might be the D (6 bases). The CDR3 has 13 amino acids. Germline V gene data show CDR1 as SQVTM and CDR2 as ANQGSEA. V shed 5 bases and J shed 1 base, with 12 bases lying between them. CDR3 residues: CSVFGTPSYEQYF. Written as DNA, the CDR3 is TGCAGCGTTTTCGGGACACCTTCCTACGAGCAGTACTTC.

This rearrangement joins TRBV28 to TRBJ2-5; 7 bases are a match to TRBD1. The V segment lost 5 bases and the J segment 3 bases; nucleotides outside the gene matches: 3. Per the germline V gene, CDR1 is MDHEN and CDR2 is SYDVKM. CDR3 size: 13 residues. This CDR3 reads CASSVTGKETQYF. CDR3 sequence (DNA): TGTGCCAGCAGTGTGACAGGGAAAGAGACCCAGTACTTC. Full variable domain (rest looked up from reference TRBV28 and TRBJ2-5): DVKVTQSSRYLVKRTGEKVFLECVQDMDHENMFWYRQDPGLGLRLIYFSYDVKMKEKGDIPEGYSVSREKKERFSLILESASTNQTSMYLCASSVTGKETQYFGPGTRLLVL.

V is TRBV10-3 and J is TRBJ2-3; D gene unclear. The V end was cut by 2 bases, the J end by 0 bases, with 6 bases between. Germline V gene sequence: CDR1 ENHRY, CDR2 SYGVKD. The CDR3 covers 14 residues. The CDR3 loop reads CAISEGPSTDTQYF. Here the CDR3 DNA reads TGTGCCATCAGTGAGGGCCCGAGCACAGATACGCAGTATTTT.

The chain links TRBV5-5 to TRBJ2-5; D possibly corresponds to TRBD2 (5 bases). Germline V gene sequence: CDR1 SGHKS, CDR2 YYEKEE (reference sequence). There are 14 residues in the CDR3. Between the trimmed V and J ends, which lost 0 bases and 1 base, there was a span of 7 bases. Here the CDR3 reads CASSLAGSQETQYF. As DNA, the CDR3 is TGTGCCAGCAGCTTGGCGGGGTCCCAAGAGACCCAGTACTTC.

This chain links TRBV10-3 with TRBJ1-2, with TRBD1 matching over 9 bases. After removal of 4 bases from V and 3 bases from J, the junction contained 9 bases not matched to a gene. Looked up from germline, CDR1 is ENHRY and CDR2 is SYGVKD. This CDR3 region has 16 residues. The CDR3 region is CAISGGTGTRYYGYTF. Here the CDR3 DNA reads TGTGCCATCAGTGGAGGGACAGGGACAAGGTACTATGGCTACACCTTC.

This chain uses TRBV7-6 with TRBJ2-3; a possible D gene is TRBD1 (6 bases). CDR1 is SGHVS and CDR2 is FNYEAQ in the germline V gene. The CDR3 loop spans 16 amino acids. Trimming took 5 bases from V and 2 from J, leaving 17 bases between them. The CDR3 reads CASSTPGAGVTDTQYF. The CDR3 DNA reads TGTGCCAGCAGCACCCCAGGGGCAGGGGTCACAGATACGCAGTATTTT.